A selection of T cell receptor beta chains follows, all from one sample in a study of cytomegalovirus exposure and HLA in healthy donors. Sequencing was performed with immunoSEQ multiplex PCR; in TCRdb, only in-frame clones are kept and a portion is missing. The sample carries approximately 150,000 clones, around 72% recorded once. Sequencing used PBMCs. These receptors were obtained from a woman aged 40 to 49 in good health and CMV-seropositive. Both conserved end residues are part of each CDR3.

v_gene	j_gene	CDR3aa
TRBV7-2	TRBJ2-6	CASSFDPGTGANVLTF
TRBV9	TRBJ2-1	CASSVDTNRAEQFF
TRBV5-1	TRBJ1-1	CASSPGSGLHTEAFF
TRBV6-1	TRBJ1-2	CASSLGQGTYGYTF
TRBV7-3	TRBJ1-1	CASSLMESTEAFF
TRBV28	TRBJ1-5	CASRDRGPNQPQHF
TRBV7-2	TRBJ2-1	CASSSGLAGIQFF
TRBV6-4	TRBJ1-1	CASSLDRYTEAFF
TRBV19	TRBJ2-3	CASSTKLPGADTQYF
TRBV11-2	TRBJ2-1	CASSLVRGTGTVINEQFF
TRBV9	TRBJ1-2	CASSASEGDGYTF
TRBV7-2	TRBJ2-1	CASSIVGGIRENEQFF
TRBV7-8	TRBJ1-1	CASSIIQSNTEAFF
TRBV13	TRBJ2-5	CASSFWASGEPYF
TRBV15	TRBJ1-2	CATSREDRGFGGYTF
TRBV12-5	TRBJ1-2	CASADLTHRYTF
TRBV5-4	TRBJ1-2	CASSLDAAGSTF
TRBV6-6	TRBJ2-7	CASSFFHRGGEQYF
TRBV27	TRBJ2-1	CASSLSESSYNEQFF
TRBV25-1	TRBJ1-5	CASSEGTGHQPQHF
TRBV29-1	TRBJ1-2	CSVGGGNYGYTF
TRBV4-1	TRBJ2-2	CASSQDGRRDAGELFF
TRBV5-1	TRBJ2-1	CASSLFQRGDNEQFF
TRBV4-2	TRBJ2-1	CASSQTSGVRNEQFF
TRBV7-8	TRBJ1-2	CASSPDRSGAGGYTF
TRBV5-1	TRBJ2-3	CASSLDGATDTQYF
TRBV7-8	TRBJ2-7	CASSLAQSSYEQYF
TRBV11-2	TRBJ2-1	CASSPLGRGSYNEQFF
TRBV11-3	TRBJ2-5	CASSLGGGHETQYF
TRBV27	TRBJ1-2	CASSRREGYGYTF
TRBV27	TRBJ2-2	CASSSDKGYANTGELFF
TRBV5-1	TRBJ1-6	CASSLQGALSPLHF
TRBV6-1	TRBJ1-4	CASSEGPANEKLFF
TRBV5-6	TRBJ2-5	CASSLNGVKTQYF
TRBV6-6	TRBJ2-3	CASSAVVSSGYF
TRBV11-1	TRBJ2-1	CASSAHHGQGMDEQFF
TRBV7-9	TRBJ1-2	CASSFGALNYGYTF